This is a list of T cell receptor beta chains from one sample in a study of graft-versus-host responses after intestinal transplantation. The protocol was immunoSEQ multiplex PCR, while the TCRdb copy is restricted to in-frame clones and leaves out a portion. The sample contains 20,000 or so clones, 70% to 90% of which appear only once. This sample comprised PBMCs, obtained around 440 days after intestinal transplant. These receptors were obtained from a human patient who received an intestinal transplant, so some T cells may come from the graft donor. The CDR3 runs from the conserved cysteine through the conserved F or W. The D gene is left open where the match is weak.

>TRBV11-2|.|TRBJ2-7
CASRKESGEEQYF
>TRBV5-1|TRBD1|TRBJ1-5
CASSLATGGQPQHF
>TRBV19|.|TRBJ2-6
CASSIRGAGRALSGANVLTF
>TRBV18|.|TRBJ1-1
CASSPDRRTEAFF
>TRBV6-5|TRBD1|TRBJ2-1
CASRRDRDAYNEQFF
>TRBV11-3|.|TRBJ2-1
CASSLEQGGYNEQFF
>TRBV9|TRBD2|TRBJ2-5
CASAQGWTSGQETQYF
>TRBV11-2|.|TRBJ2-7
CASSLGFSYEQYF
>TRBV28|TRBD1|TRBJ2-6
CARSSDRGGSGANVLTF
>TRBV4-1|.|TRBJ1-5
CASSHAGTPNQPQHF
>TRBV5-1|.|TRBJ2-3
CASSVTGTDTQYF
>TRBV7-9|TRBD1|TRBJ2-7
CASSFEDRVGEQYF
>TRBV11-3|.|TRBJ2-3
CASSLTASTDTQYF
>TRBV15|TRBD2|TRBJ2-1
CATSSEAGGYNEQFF
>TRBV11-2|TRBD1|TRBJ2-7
CASSFYVGTGYEQYF
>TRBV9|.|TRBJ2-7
CASSTRPGSSYEQYF
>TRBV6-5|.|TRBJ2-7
CASSRGGPGEQYF
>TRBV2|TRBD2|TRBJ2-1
CASSRTSDTYNEQFF
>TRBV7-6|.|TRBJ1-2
CASSLGGGGYTF
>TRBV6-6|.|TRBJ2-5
CASSYGGSETQYF
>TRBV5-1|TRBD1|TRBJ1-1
CASRAGTDLFGEAFF
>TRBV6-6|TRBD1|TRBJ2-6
CASSGQGGANVLTF
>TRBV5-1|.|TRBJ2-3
CASSPQTSTDTQYF
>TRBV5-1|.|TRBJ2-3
CASSLDPGGTDTQYF
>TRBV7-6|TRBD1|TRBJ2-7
CASSPVRQGNYEQYF
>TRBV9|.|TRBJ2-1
CASSRGYRANNEQFF
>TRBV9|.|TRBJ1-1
CASSRGGTEAFF
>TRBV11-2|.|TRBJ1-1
CASSPRQGRAEAFF
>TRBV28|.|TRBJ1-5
CASSLERQPQHF
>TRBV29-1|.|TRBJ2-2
CSVLRVTGELFF
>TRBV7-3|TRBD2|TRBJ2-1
CASSPWGTSAYNEQFF
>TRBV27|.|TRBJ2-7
CASSLLVSHEQYF
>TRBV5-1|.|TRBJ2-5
CASSLFLVRPDQGTQYF
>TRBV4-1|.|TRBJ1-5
CASSQDLEEPQHF
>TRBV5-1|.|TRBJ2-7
CASSPGSWGYEQYF
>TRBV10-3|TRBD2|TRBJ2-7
CATLAGDSYEQYF
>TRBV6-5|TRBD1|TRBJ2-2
CASSYVGRQGGELFF
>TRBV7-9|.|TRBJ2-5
CASSIPSEGVEETQYF
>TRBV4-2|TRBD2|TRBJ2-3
CASSPRVGGTLDTQYF
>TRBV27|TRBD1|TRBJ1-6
CASSLNSQTGNNSPLHF
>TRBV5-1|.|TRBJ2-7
CASSGWGVTSYEQYF
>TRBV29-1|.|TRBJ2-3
CSVVRSGSTDTQYF
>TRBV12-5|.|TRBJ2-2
CASGLVQGTGELFF
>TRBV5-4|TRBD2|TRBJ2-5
CASSLGLAGETQYF
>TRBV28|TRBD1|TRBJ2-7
CASSLETGGGSYEQYF